Listed here are 32 T cell receptor beta chains from one sample, sequenced in a study of T-cell reconstitution after alpha-beta-depleted transplantation in children. Library preparation (for TCRbeta) was performed with unique molecular identifiers. In TCRdb, the PCR reads were re-called with MiXCR into one record per CDR3 protein. Here the sample spans about 340,000 distinct CDR3 sequences, 9% to 12% being singletons. Sequencing was performed on PBMCs from the stem cell graft donor, taken from the stem cell graft. These receptors were collected from a human donor who donated a stem cell graft to a child with acute lymphoblastic leukemia.

In this sample, this clonotype turned up a few times. The chain links TRBV20-1 to TRBJ1-2, with a tentative D call TRBD1 (6 bases). The CDR3 has 16 residues. Germline assignment: CDR1 DFQATT and CDR2 SNEGSKA (reference sequence). V dropped 3 bases and J dropped 7 bases, with 24 bases sitting between them. The CDR3 region is CSASGGPQGAGFGYTF. The DNA for the CDR3 is TGCAGTGCTAGCGGGGGGCCACAGGGCGCAGGATTTGGCTACACCTTC.

The genes are TRBV7-9 and TRBJ1-2; no clear D gene. The V gene's germline CDR1 is SEHNR and CDR2 FQNEAQ (reference sequence). There are 13 residues in the CDR3. The V and J ends lost 2 bases and 4 bases respectively, with 8 bases between them. CDR3 amino acids: CASSLTVSYGYTF. CDR3 bases: TGTGCCAGCAGCTTAACGGTTTCCTATGGCTACACCTTC.

The V call is TRBV4-1, the J call TRBJ2-1, with D hard to call. This CDR3 comprises 13 residues. Germline CDR1 MGHRA, CDR2 YSYEKL. V lost 1 base and J 7 bases, leaving 8 bases between the germline ends. The CDR3 reads CASSQVWANEQFF. CDR3 DNA sequence: TGCGCCAGCAGCCAAGTTTGGGCGAATGAGCAGTTCTTC.

The V gene is TRBV7-9, the J gene TRBJ1-5; D gene ambiguous. Germline V gene lookup returns CDR1 SEHNR and CDR2 FQNEAQ (reference sequence). The CDR3 extends over 15 amino acids. V lost 1 base and J 8 bases, leaving 15 bases between the germline ends. The CDR3 reads CASSLGYGEFEPQHF. The CDR3 DNA reads as TGTGCCAGCAGCTTAGGTTATGGGGAGTTTGAGCCCCAGCATTTT.

The rearrangement joins TRBV7-8 to TRBJ2-5; 9 bases fit TRBD1. Germline CDR1 is SGHVS and CDR2 is FQNEAQ. The length of the CDR3 is 13 residues. Unmatched junction bases numbered 3, after V lost 5 bases and J lost 5 bases. The CDR3 is CASSRDRAETQYF. Here the CDR3 DNA reads TGTGCCAGCAGCCGGGACAGGGCGGAGACCCAGTACTTC.

The V gene is TRBV9, the J gene TRBJ2-3; D possibly corresponds to TRBD2 (5 bases). Trimming pared 0 bases from V and 1 base from J, leaving 9 bases between. Germline V gives CDR1 SGDLS, CDR2 YYNGEE. This CDR3 has 15 residues. CDR3 DNA: TGTGCCAGCAGCGTAGGCGGACTCCGCACAGATACGCAGTATTTT. It is translated as CASSVGGLRTDTQYF. Full variable domain (remainder filled in from reference TRBV9 and TRBJ2-3): DSGVTQTPKHLITATGQRVTLRCSPRSGDLSVYWYQQSLDQGLQFLIQYYNGEERAKGNILERFSAQQFPDLHSELNLSSLELGDSALYFCASSVGGLRTDTQYFGPGTRLTVL.

At least ten counts were recorded for this clonotype. The chain uses TRBV6-5 and TRBJ2-3; D is unresolved. The CDR3 is made up of 12 amino acids. With 6 bases removed from V and 3 bases from J, the gap between germline ends came to 7 bases. In germline, CDR1 is MNHEY, CDR2 SVGAGI. Here the CDR3 reads CASRDETDTQYF. The CDR3 coding sequence is TGTGCCAGCAGGGATGAGACAGATACGCAGTATTTT.

In this sample, this clonotype turned up a few times. V is TRBV12-3 or TRBV12-4 and J is TRBJ2-2; 9 nucleotides line up with TRBD2. Trimming took 0 bases from V and 7 from J; bases not matched to a gene: 3. The CDR3 contains 15 residues. CDR3 amino acids: CASSLAGLASGELFF. In DNA form, the CDR3 reads TGTGCCAGCAGTTTAGCGGGACTAGCCAGCGGGGAGCTGTTTTTT.

This clonotype was recorded at least ten times. The rearrangement joins TRBV15 to TRBJ2-7; 8 bases map to TRBD2. The CDR3 totals 15 residues. In germline, CDR1 is LNHNV, CDR2 YYDKDF (reference sequence). After removal of 5 bases from V and 3 bases from J, the junction contained 9 bases not matched to a gene. The CDR3 sequence: CATSFGLADDYEQYF. The DNA of the CDR3 is TGTGCCACCAGCTTCGGACTAGCTGATGACTACGAGCAGTACTTC.

The chain couples TRBV9 to TRBJ1-1; D is ambiguous. The CDR3 length is 14 residues. V lost 4 bases to trimming and J lost 0 bases, with 10 bases between them. Germline CDR1 is SGDLS and CDR2 is YYNGEE. CDR3 sequence (DNA): TGTGCCAGCAGCCCCACTCTCATGAACACTGAAGCTTTCTTT. It codes for CASSPTLMNTEAFF.

The chain employs TRBV4-3 and TRBJ2-3; D might be TRBD2 (6 bases). CDR1 and CDR2 (germline): LGHNA, YSLEER. The V gene lost 2 bases and the J gene lost 3 bases, with 18 bases spanning the gap. There are 17 residues in the CDR3. CDR3 loop: CASSQSGGGRLTDTQYF. The CDR3 DNA sequence: TGCGCCAGCAGCCAAAGCGGAGGTGGGAGGCTGACAGATACGCAGTATTTT.

The V gene is TRBV27, the J gene TRBJ2-7; D remains ambiguous. Between the trimmed V and J ends, which lost 6 bases and 2 bases, there was a span of 11 bases. The germline CDR1 and CDR2 sequences are MNHEY and SMNVEV (reference sequence). The length of the CDR3 is 13 residues. The CDR3 coding sequence is TGTGCCAGCAGCCATTTGGGTCCCTACGAGCAGTACTTC. As protein: CASSHLGPYEQYF.

This rearrangement joins TRBV28 to TRBJ2-4, with 7 bases that match TRBD2. The V segment lost 3 bases and the J segment 0 bases; nucleotides outside the gene matches: 20. Germline V CDR1 and CDR2: MDHEN, SYDVKM. The CDR3 consists of 21 residues. This chain's CDR3 is CASSFARQGREKRLAKNIQYF. CDR3 DNA: TGTGCCAGCAGTTTCGCCAGGCAAGGGAGGGAGAAGAGACTAGCCAAAAACATTCAGTACTTC.

The chain has TRBV7-2 and TRBJ1-4; D is possibly TRBD1 (5 bases). Germline CDR1 SGHTA, CDR2 FQGNSA. The germline V and J ends were trimmed by 3 bases and 7 bases, with 12 bases remaining between them. This CDR3 spans 14 amino acids. The CDR3 coding sequence is TGTGCCAGCAGCTTCAAAGGGGTGGGTGAAAAACTGTTTTTT. It specifies CASSFKGVGEKLFF.

This clonotype has a count of ten or more. The CDR3 region is CASSPRTGSSYEQYF. The CDR3 DNA reads as TGCGCCAGCAGCCCTCGGACAGGGAGCTCCTACGAGCAGTACTTC. The rearrangement links TRBV5-1 to TRBJ2-7; 8 bases align to TRBD1. J was trimmed by 0 bases and V by 4 bases; bases with no gene match: 6. CDR1 SGHRS and CDR2 YFSETQ come from the germline V gene. This CDR3 spans 15 amino acids.

The rearrangement links TRBV6-1 to TRBJ2-7; no definite D call. Germline V gene sequence: CDR1 MNHNS, CDR2 SASEGT. CDR3 size: 18 residues. The V end lost 4 bases, the J end lost 1 base, and 23 bases lay between the germline ends. The CDR3 nucleotides read TGTGCCAGCAGTGTGTTAGGACCTCCAACATCGGTTTCCTACGAGCAGTACTTC. Translating it yields CASSVLGPPTSVSYEQYF.

About this clonotype: Germline and junction disagree at one end, which may indicate a read error. V is TRBV20-1 and J is TRBJ2-3; possible D gene TRBD1, 5 bases. The CDR3 is 12 amino acids. CDR1 is DFQATT, CDR2 SNEGSKA, per germline (reference sequence). The CDR3 DNA is TGCAGTGCAAGAGACTGGGGCAATACGCAGTATTTT. Protein: CSARDWGNTQYF.

This clonotype was picked up a small number of times. The rearrangement links TRBV10-3 to TRBJ2-1; 10 bases are shared with TRBD2. Germline CDR1 is ENHRY and CDR2 is SYGVKD. The CDR3 sequence is 14 residues long. J was trimmed by 13 bases and V by 5 bases; bases with no gene match: 11. CDR3 protein: CAISSTGTSDEQFF. The CDR3 DNA reads as TGTGCCATCAGTTCTACCGGGACTAGCGACGAACAGTTCTTC.

This clonotype was counted between two and nine times. The rearrangement joins TRBV10-3 to TRBJ2-1; D gene ambiguous. V lost 4 bases, J lost 5 bases, and 3 bases lay in between. The CDR3 length is 11 residues. Germline lookup yields CDR1 ENHRY and CDR2 SYGVKD. The CDR3 coding sequence is TGTGCCATCAGTGCTCACAATGAGCAGTTCTTC. Translated: CAISAHNEQFF.

The chain combines TRBV20-1 with TRBJ2-2; TRBD2 agrees at 9 bases. Unmatched junction bases numbered 11, after V lost 6 bases and J lost 3 bases. Germline V gene lookup returns CDR1 DFQATT and CDR2 SNEGSKA (reference sequence). The CDR3 length is 16 residues. The CDR3, as DNA: TGCAGTGCCCACAACCCCCAGCGGGGGGACACCGGGGAGCTGTTTTTT. Its translation is CSAHNPQRGDTGELFF.

This clonotype has a handful of counts. The chain is built from TRBV7-3 and TRBJ2-2, with D perhaps TRBD2 (6 bases). CDR1 is SGHTA and CDR2 is FQGTGA in the germline V gene. CDR3 length equals 17 residues. Trimming left V 1 base short and J 4 bases short, with 16 bases between. The CDR3 spells CASSLRRSGEGTGELFF. The CDR3 coding sequence is TGTGCCAGCAGCTTAAGAAGATCGGGAGAAGGCACCGGGGAGCTGTTTTTT.

The chain combines TRBV6-5 with TRBJ2-7, with D tentatively TRBD2 (6 bases). CDR3 size: 17 residues. Trimming removed 0 bases at V and 3 bases at J, with 18 bases between. In germline, CDR1 is MNHEY, CDR2 SVGAGI. The CDR3 loop reads CASSYSLYGGSGYEQYF. The CDR3 DNA reads TGTGCCAGCAGTTACTCGCTATACGGGGGTAGCGGCTACGAGCAGTACTTC.

This clonotype was counted between two and nine times. V gene TRBV5-1 combines with J gene TRBJ1-5; tentatively, D is TRBD1 (5 bases). V was pared by 4 bases and J by 5 bases, with 13 bases between. The CDR3 is 14 amino acids. Germline values: CDR1 SGHRS, CDR2 YFSETQ. The CDR3, as DNA: TGCGCCAGCAGCCCAGGGACCGATCATCAGCCCCAGCATTTT. Translating gives CASSPGTDHQPQHF.

This clonotype appeared a few times. The chain combines TRBV20-1 with TRBJ2-1; no clear D. CDR3 length: 11 amino acids. V was shortened by 6 bases and J by 3 bases, with 6 bases between the two germline ends. In germline, CDR1 is DFQATT, CDR2 SNEGSKA (reference sequence). The CDR3 sequence: CSAPDYNEQFF. CDR3 sequence (DNA): TGCAGTGCCCCAGACTACAATGAGCAGTTCTTC.

The V call is TRBV18, the J call TRBJ2-2, with D hard to call. The germline V and J ends were trimmed by 4 bases and 4 bases, with 13 bases remaining between them. This CDR3 region has 15 residues. The germline CDR1 and CDR2 sequences are KGHSH and LQKENI. This chain's CDR3 is CASSHRAPSTGELFF. The CDR3 DNA reads TGTGCCAGCTCACATCGGGCCCCCAGCACCGGGGAGCTGTTTTTT.

The chain is built from TRBV20-1 and TRBJ2-1; TRBD2 matches at 7 bases. The CDR3 is 14 residues long. The germline V gene encodes CDR1 DFQATT and CDR2 SNEGSKA (reference sequence). V lost 3 bases to trimming and J lost 3 bases; unmatched junction nucleotides: 5. The CDR3 DNA sequence: TGCAGTGCTAGTGGGCGGGAGCACTACAATGAGCAGTTCTTC. Translation gives CSASGREHYNEQFF.

This clonotype was seen a handful of times. J is TRBJ2-1 and V is TRBV7-2, with 7 bases identical to TRBD2. Losses at the gene ends were 5 bases for V and 0 bases for J; bases not matched to a gene: 7. The CDR3 totals 16 residues. CDR1 and CDR2 from the germline V gene are SGHTA and FQGNSA. CDR3 residues: CASSRQAGVSYNEQFF. The CDR3 nucleotides read TGTGCCAGCAGCCGGCAGGCGGGAGTCTCCTACAATGAGCAGTTCTTC. The complete variable domain, with remaining parts taken from reference TRBV7-2 and TRBJ2-1, reads GAGVSQSPSNKVTEKGKDVELRCDPISGHTALYWYRQSLGQGLEFLIYFQGNSAPDKSGLPSDRFSAERTGGSVSTLTIQRTQQEDSAVYLCASSRQAGVSYNEQFFGPGTRLTVL.

The chain combines TRBV29-1 with TRBJ2-3, with a possible D match to TRBD1 (6 bases). Per germline, CDR1 SQVTM and CDR2 ANQGSEA. V lost 4 bases, J lost 12 bases, and 23 bases lay in between. This CDR3 comprises 14 residues. The CDR3 loop is CSVATGTTLLGQYF. In DNA form, the CDR3 reads TGCAGCGTTGCTACAGGGACGACCCTCTTAGGACAGTATTTT.

This clonotype has just a few counts. J is TRBJ1-2 and V is TRBV15; D remains ambiguous. The germline V gene has CDR1 LNHNV and CDR2 YYDKDF (reference sequence). Deletions cut 1 base from V and 4 bases from J, with 10 bases between. The CDR3 totals 14 residues. The CDR3 loop is CATSRAPDAYGYTF. The CDR3 nucleotides are TGTGCCACCAGCAGAGCTCCCGACGCCTATGGCTACACCTTC.

The rearrangement links TRBV7-9 to TRBJ2-4; D is possibly TRBD2 (7 bases). The CDR3 sequence is 17 residues long. V was clipped by 1 base and J by 1 base, with 14 bases between them. CDR1 SEHNR and CDR2 FQNEAQ come from the germline V gene (reference sequence). The DNA for the CDR3 is TGTGCCAGCAGCTTAGAAGAGGGGGGGGTCGCCAAAAACATTCAGTACTTC. It encodes CASSLEEGGVAKNIQYF. Full variable domain (remainder filled in from reference TRBV7-9 and TRBJ2-4): DTGVSQNPRHKITKRGQNVTFRCDPISEHNRLYWYRQTLGQGPEFLTYFQNEAQLEKSRLLSDRFSAERPKGSFSTLEIQRTEQGDSAMYLCASSLEEGGVAKNIQYFGAGTRLSVL.

The chain couples TRBV7-2 to TRBJ2-2, with 7 bases lining up with TRBD1. The CDR3 spans 15 residues. V lost 5 bases to trimming and J lost 3 bases; unmatched junction nucleotides: 6. CDR1 SGHTA and CDR2 FQGNSA come from the germline V gene. CDR3 in amino acids: CASSPRGPDTGELFF. The CDR3 DNA reads as TGTGCCAGCAGCCCAAGGGGGCCGGACACCGGGGAGCTGTTTTTT.

With regard to this clonotype: It may be a read error: a sequence one base away is much more abundant. The conserved phenylalanine or tryptophan is not found at the CDR3 terminus, so this likely reflects a read error. The chain recombines TRBV3-1 with TRBJ2-3, with TRBD2 identical over 10 bases. CDR3 size: 16 residues. Germline CDR1 reads LGHDT; CDR2 reads YNNKEL (reference sequence). The V and J ends lost 0 bases and 6 bases, in that order; junction bases with no gene match: 6. CDR3 sequence (DNA): TGTGCCAGCAGCCAAGAGTTCCTAGCGGGAGCGGATACGCAGTATTTA. It specifies CASSQEFLAGADTQYL.